What follows describes a single T cell receptor (beta chain). Its matching antigen is unknown. The CDR3 is 15 residues long. Germline V lookup: CDR1 SGHRS, CDR2 YFSETQ. Trimming pared 0 bases from V and 2 bases from J, leaving 12 bases between. Next came a second PCR, run for about 6 to 11 cycles, which used a sample-barcoded 5' primer along with a J-beta primer mix. TCRdb recomputed calls from the 5' RACE reads with MiXCR, one row per CDR3 protein. The sample contains about 1.7 million distinct CDR3 sequences, about 30% of which appear only once. All donors came from Russia, were Caucasian and healthy, and spanned ages roughly 6 to 95. Each donor supplied around 9.6 milliliters of peripheral blood. This entry is derived from a study of blood T cells in healthy people across ages. Study results and caveats: Higher diversity, along with more naive CD4+ cells, distinguished long-lived donors from aged donors.

Sequenced: blood. The V call is TRBV5-1, the J call TRBJ2-7; no reliable D call. This sequence was found in a woman under 40 in good health. CDR3 DNA: TGCGCCAGCAGCTTGGAGGCGGCCGTAGCCTACGAGCAGTACTTC. It codes for CASSLEAAVAYEQYF. The complete variable domain, with remaining parts taken from reference TRBV5-1 and TRBJ2-7, reads KAGVTQTPRYLIKTRGQQVTLSCSPISGHRSVSWYQQTPGQGLQFLFEYFSETQRNKGNFPGRFSGRQFSNSRSEMNVSTLELGDSALYLCASSLEAAVAYEQYFGPGTRLTVT.